The source of this T cell receptor beta chain is a study of CXCR3-negative and CXCR3-positive naive CD8 T cells. Study-wide context: There were 110 million to 150 million TRB reads altogether, and each library had about 1.5 +/- 0.3 million of them. Study-wide results and caveats: Naive CXCR3-positive and CXCR3-negative cells shared similar TRBV-TRBJ usage, unlike memory cells. With CXCR3 expression partially decreased after cryopreservation, most assays relied on fresh PBMCs.

5' RACE that incorporated UMI labels was used to prepare the TRB cDNA libraries. From the 5' RACE reads, TCRdb lists one entry per CDR3 protein and no DNA. The sample totals around 90,000 distinct CDR3 sequences. Among CD8+ T cells, naive ones were CD45RO-CCR7+CD27+CD95-. The CDR3 loop spans 14 amino acids. Germline lookup yields CDR1 SGHRS and CDR2 YFSETQ. On this clonotype: What it binds is not known.

Material: naive CXCR3- CD8+ T cells from blood. Noted subset: CD45RO-CCR7+CD27+CD95- naive CD8+ T cells lacking CXCR3 (TNR3-). This clonotype was sampled from a human donor in good health. Some clones in this sample may be carry-over from other donors' samples. This chain connects TRBV5-1 to TRBJ2-7; no DNA is available, so the TRBD2 call from TCRdb remains unchecked. CDR3 region: CASSLEGSGYEQYF.